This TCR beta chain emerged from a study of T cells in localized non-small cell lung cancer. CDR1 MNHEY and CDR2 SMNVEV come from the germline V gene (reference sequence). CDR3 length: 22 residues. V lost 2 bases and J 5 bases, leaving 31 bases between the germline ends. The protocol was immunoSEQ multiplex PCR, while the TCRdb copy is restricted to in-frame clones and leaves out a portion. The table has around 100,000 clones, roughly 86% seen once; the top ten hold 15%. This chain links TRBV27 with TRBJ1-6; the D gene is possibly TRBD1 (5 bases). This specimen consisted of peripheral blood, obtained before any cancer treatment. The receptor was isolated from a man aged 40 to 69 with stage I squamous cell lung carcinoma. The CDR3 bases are TGTGCCAGCAGTTTAGAGAGGATTAGACTTACAGGACGAGCCGAAAATAATTCACCCCTCCACTTT. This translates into CASSLERIRLTGRAENNSPLHF.